A single sample is the source of the 27 T cell receptor beta chains below, sequenced in a study of shared clonotypes between healthy human individuals (dated by TCRdb to 2018 to 2020). The library was prepared using the immunoSEQ multiplex PCR assay. Entries here come from immuneACCESS through TCRdb and include only in-frame sequences with V and J called. Some clones fail to appear in such tables; in the studies checked, an unresolved V gene covers under half of the shortfall, and the cause of the remainder is unknown. This sample is represented by 730,000 or so clones; around 72% of them were singletons. The top ten clones comprise approximately 2% of the sample. Sequencing was done on a sample of memory CD4+ T cells sorted from blood. In the paper's terms, the cell subset or site label means: CD45RA-negative fraction. All receptors derive from a woman aged 25 to 45 in good health.

J is TRBJ2-3 and V is TRBV28; D may be TRBD2 (6 bases). The germline V gene has CDR1 MDHEN and CDR2 SYDVKM. The CDR3 sequence is 16 residues long. The germline V and J ends were trimmed by 1 base and 6 bases, with 17 bases remaining between them. The chain's CDR3 is CASSLLAAPPRDTQYF. The CDR3 region has the DNA TGTGCCAGCAGTTTATTAGCGGCCCCCCCGAGGGATACGCAGTATTTT.

The genes are TRBV30 and TRBJ2-2; D unresolved. The CDR3 has 12 amino acids. The germline V gene has CDR1 GTSNPN and CDR2 SVGIG (reference sequence). Trimming removed 4 bases from V and 5 bases from J, with 8 bases in between. DNA of the CDR3: TGTGCCTGGAACGTGATAACCGGGGAGCTGTTTTTT. Its translation is CAWNVITGELFF.

V usage is TRBV6-1 and J usage is TRBJ1-2; TRBD1 aligns across 7 bases. Germline CDR1 MNHNS, CDR2 SASEGT. J lost 7 bases, V lost 4 bases, and 9 bases had no gene match. This CDR3 is built from 14 residues. The CDR3 spells CASSALQGNVGYTF. DNA for the CDR3: TGTGCCAGCAGTGCGTTACAGGGGAATGTTGGCTACACCTTC.

The rearrangement uses TRBV5-1 and TRBJ2-7; 7 bases map to TRBD1. Looked up from germline, CDR1 is SGHRS and CDR2 is YFSETQ. The CDR3 length is 14 residues. J was trimmed by 6 bases and V by 3 bases; bases with no gene match: 9. The DNA of the CDR3 is TGCGCCAGCAGCTCCACAGGGGTCGGGATCGAGCAGTACTTC. Translated: CASSSTGVGIEQYF. Full variable domain (remainder filled in from reference TRBV5-1 and TRBJ2-7): KAGVTQTPRYLIKTRGQQVTLSCSPISGHRSVSWYQQTPGQGLQFLFEYFSETQRNKGNFPGRFSGRQFSNSRSEMNVSTLELGDSALYLCASSSTGVGIEQYFGPGTRLTVT.

The chain employs TRBV7-8 and TRBJ2-3, with 7 bases identical to TRBD1. This CDR3 has 19 amino acids. J lost 0 bases, V lost 1 base, and 13 bases had no gene match. Germline CDR1 is SGHVS and CDR2 is FQNEAQ. The CDR3 spells CASSLGFFGQASSTDTQYF. The CDR3 DNA reads as TGTGCCAGCAGCTTAGGGTTTTTTGGACAGGCCTCTAGCACAGATACGCAGTATTTT.

V gene TRBV27 combines with J gene TRBJ2-7, with D perhaps being TRBD1 or TRBD2 (7 bases each). The CDR3 runs 16 residues. Looked up from germline, CDR1 is MNHEY and CDR2 is SMNVEV (reference sequence). V was pared by 2 bases and J by 3 bases, with 17 bases between. The CDR3 protein is CASSLGGDSIIYEQYF. The DNA for the CDR3 is TGTGCCAGCAGTTTAGGGGGGGACAGTATTATCTACGAGCAGTACTTC.

The genes are TRBV30 and TRBJ2-7, with 9 bases aligning to TRBD1. Germline values: CDR1 GTSNPN, CDR2 SVGIG (reference sequence). J lost 5 bases, V lost 4 bases, and 6 bases had no gene match. This CDR3 spans 13 amino acids. In DNA, the CDR3 is TGTGCCTGGACTGGACAGGGGTGGAACGAGCAGTACTTC. It yields the protein CAWTGQGWNEQYF.

The chain employs TRBV19 and TRBJ1-2, with 7 nucleotides matching TRBD1. Germline CDR1 LNHDA, CDR2 SQIVND (reference sequence). This CDR3 is 14 amino acids long. The V segment lost 4 bases and the J segment 7 bases; nucleotides outside the gene matches: 9. Here the CDR3 reads CASSRQGGSAGYTF. In DNA form, the CDR3 reads TGTGCCAGTAGTAGACAGGGAGGTTCAGCTGGCTACACCTTC.

This clone was counted a few times. This rearrangement joins TRBV28 to TRBJ2-1, with a weak D call TRBD1 (6 bases). The germline gives CDR1 MDHEN, CDR2 SYDVKM. This CDR3 has 14 residues. Trimming stripped 4 bases from V and 4 bases from J, with 11 bases between. The CDR3 DNA reads TGTGCCAGCAGTTCAGGGGTTTTTTACAATGAGCAGTTCTTC. Translated, it gives CASSSGVFYNEQFF.

This clone was detected only a few times. The same CDR3 is also encoded by other DNA sequences in this sample. This chain connects TRBV5-1 to TRBJ1-1, with D hard to call. Trimming took off 0 bases at V and 0 bases at J, with 9 bases between the two ends. The CDR3 runs to 15 residues. Per the germline V gene, CDR1 is SGHRS and CDR2 is YFSETQ. This CDR3 reads CASSLAVGMNTEAFF. The CDR3 bases are TGCGCCAGCAGCTTGGCAGTGGGTATGAACACTGAAGCTTTCTTT.

V usage is TRBV11-2 and J usage is TRBJ2-7, with 10 bases lining up with TRBD2. This CDR3 spans 15 amino acids. J was trimmed by 3 bases and V by 3 bases; bases with no gene match: 5. Germline CDR1 reads SGHAT; CDR2 reads FQNNGV. CDR3 residues: CASSFGLAAGYEQYF. CDR3 in DNA: TGTGCCAGCAGCTTCGGACTAGCGGCCGGCTACGAGCAGTACTTC.

This rearrangement joins TRBV7-3 to TRBJ2-1, with 10 bases fitting TRBD2. Germline V gene data show CDR1 as SGHTA and CDR2 as FQGTGA. CDR3 length equals 17 residues. After removal of 1 base from V and 0 bases from J, the junction contained 3 bases not matched to a gene. CDR3 residues: CASSLKASGSSYNEQFF. CDR3 bases: TGTGCCAGCAGCTTAAAGGCTAGCGGGAGCTCCTACAATGAGCAGTTCTTC.

The CDR3 loop is CASSSPGSNKNTEAFF. The CDR3 DNA reads TGTGCCAGCAGCTCCCCTGGGTCAAATAAGAACACTGAAGCTTTCTTT. The chain carries TRBV28 and TRBJ1-1, with no clear D. The CDR3 length is 16 residues. V was clipped by 6 bases and J by 1 base, with 18 bases between them. The germline V gene encodes CDR1 MDHEN and CDR2 SYDVKM.

This clone was counted only a few times. The CDR3 here is CASSPGDRYGYTF. The DNA of the CDR3 is TGTGCCAGCAGCCCAGGGGACCGCTATGGCTACACCTTC. The rearrangement joins TRBV7-9 to TRBJ1-2; the D gene is possibly TRBD1 (6 bases). This CDR3 comprises 13 residues. V was shortened by 5 bases and J by 4 bases, with 11 bases between the two germline ends. Per the germline V gene, CDR1 is SEHNR and CDR2 is FQNEAQ (reference sequence). The whole variable domain, remainder taken from reference TRBV7-9 and TRBJ1-2, is DTGVSQNPRHKITKRGQNVTFRCDPISEHNRLYWYRQTLGQGPEFLTYFQNEAQLEKSRLLSDRFSAERPKGSFSTLEIQRTEQGDSAMYLCASSPGDRYGYTFGSGTRLTVV.

J is TRBJ2-2 and V is TRBV2, with TRBD2 matching 8 bases. The CDR3 runs 16 residues. Germline CDR1 reads SNHLY; CDR2 reads FYNNEI. V lost 6 bases, J lost 0 bases, and 6 bases stayed unmatched. The CDR3 is CASSLTSAANTGELFF. CDR3 coding DNA: TGTGCCAGCAGCCTGACTAGCGCTGCGAACACCGGGGAGCTGTTTTTT.

The chain carries TRBV7-7 and TRBJ2-1; D unclear. The CDR3 consists of 13 residues. V lost 5 bases and J lost 5, with 10 bases in between. Germline V gives CDR1 SSHAT, CDR2 FNYEAQ (reference sequence). The CDR3 reads CASSLSEDNEQFF. For the CDR3, the DNA is TGTGCCAGCAGCCTAAGTGAGGACAATGAGCAGTTCTTC.

This chain joins TRBV2 and TRBJ1-4; 8 nucleotides align to TRBD1. Germline V CDR1 and CDR2: SNHLY, FYNNEI. V shed 6 bases and J 4 bases; nucleotides not matched to a gene: 10. The CDR3 totals 16 residues. The chain's CDR3 is CASRAGTGQRNEKLFF. CDR3 nucleotide sequence: TGTGCCAGCAGGGCGGGGACAGGCCAGCGTAATGAAAAACTGTTTTTT.

The chain has TRBV2 and TRBJ2-7; 11 bases line up with TRBD2. After removal of 6 bases from V and 2 bases from J, the junction contained 9 bases not matched to a gene. The germline gives CDR1 SNHLY, CDR2 FYNNEI. This CDR3 contains 16 residues. The DNA for the CDR3 is TGTGCCAGCAGAAGACTAGCGGGACTTGGAACCTACGAGCAGTACTTC. Its translation: CASRRLAGLGTYEQYF.

The chain employs TRBV7-9 and TRBJ1-2; D unclear. The CDR3 consists of 12 residues. V was shortened by 5 bases and J by 6 bases, with 10 bases between the two germline ends. Germline V gene lookup returns CDR1 SEHNR and CDR2 FQNEAQ (reference sequence). This chain's CDR3 is CASSVSGDGYTF. CDR3 in DNA: TGTGCCAGCAGCGTATCCGGGGATGGCTACACCTTC.

This rearrangement joins TRBV2 to TRBJ1-4; 7 bases are a match to TRBD1. This CDR3 has 15 residues. CDR1 is SNHLY, CDR2 FYNNEI, per germline. The V gene end was trimmed by 1 base and the J gene end by 4 bases; junction bases not matched to a gene: 3. CDR3: CASSEVQGGNEKLFF. The CDR3 bases are TGTGCCAGCAGTGAAGTGCAGGGGGGTAATGAAAAACTGTTTTTT.

This clone was recorded a few times. The V and J genes are TRBV9 and TRBJ1-1, with 8 positions matching TRBD1. Germline lookup yields CDR1 SGDLS and CDR2 YYNGEE. Unmatched junction bases numbered 14, after V lost 6 bases and J lost 7 bases. The CDR3 loop spans 15 amino acids. DNA for the CDR3: TGTGCCAGCACCGCTTTTTCCGGGACAGGCGGTGAAGCTTTCTTT. It codes for CASTAFSGTGGEAFF.

The V and J genes are TRBV4-1 and TRBJ1-4; perhaps TRBD1 as D (6 bases). Germline-derived CDR1 and CDR2 are MGHRA and YSYEKL. Trimming shortened V by 1 base and J by 0 bases, and 9 bases separated the two germline ends. The CDR3 covers 16 residues. This CDR3 reads CASSQVQGPTNEKLFF. CDR3 DNA sequence: TGCGCCAGCAGCCAAGTTCAGGGGCCAACTAATGAAAAACTGTTTTTT.

Details on this clone: A far larger clone is a single base away, which makes a read error likely. In the same sample, other DNA sequences code for this CDR3. The gene calls are TRBV4-1 and TRBJ1-5; D is unresolved. The germline V and J ends were trimmed by 0 bases and 0 bases, with 3 bases remaining between them. The germline CDR1 and CDR2 sequences are MGHRA and YSYEKL. The CDR3 loop spans 14 amino acids. CDR3 coding DNA: TGCGCCAGCAGCCAAGATAATAGCAATCAGCCCCAGCATTTT. Translation gives CASSQDNSNQPQHF.

As concerns this clone: A much bigger clone sits one base away, suggesting this may be a read error. Other DNA sequences within the sample encode an identical CDR3. The chain joins TRBV5-1 to TRBJ2-1, with 8 positions matching TRBD2. This CDR3 has 15 amino acids. Germline loops: CDR1 SGHRS, CDR2 YFSETQ. J was trimmed by 4 bases and V by 1 base; bases with no gene match: 4. CDR3 nucleotide sequence: TGCGCCAGCAGCTTGTCGTCGGGAGGGTACAATGAGCAGTTCTTC. Residues: CASSLSSGGYNEQFF.

The chain has TRBV5-1 and TRBJ2-6; 9 bases agree with TRBD1. This CDR3 region has 15 residues. The junction had 7 bases not matched to a gene; V was cut back by 8 bases and J by 4 bases. Germline lookup yields CDR1 SGHRS and CDR2 YFSETQ. As DNA, the CDR3 is TGCGCCAGTGGACAGGGGTACGAGGGGGCCAACGTCCTGACTTTC. Encoded protein: CASGQGYEGANVLTF.

The rearrangement uses TRBV28 and TRBJ2-1; D uncertain. Germline CDR1 and CDR2: MDHEN and SYDVKM. This CDR3 has 16 residues. V lost 3 bases to trimming and J lost 1 base, with 13 bases between them. CDR3 protein: CASSLVLGESYNEQFF. CDR3 in DNA: TGTGCCAGCAGTTTGGTTCTTGGGGAATCCTACAATGAGCAGTTCTTC.

The table lists this clone with a few counts. The chain links TRBV6-5 to TRBJ1-5; 7 nucleotides match TRBD1. This CDR3 spans 14 amino acids. Germline lookup yields CDR1 MNHEY and CDR2 SVGAGI. The V and J ends lost 6 bases and 11 bases, in that order; junction bases with no gene match: 13. This CDR3 is CASSQGGDGAAQHF. The CDR3 DNA sequence: TGTGCCAGCAGCCAGGGGGGGGACGGAGCAGCCCAGCATTTT.